This TCR beta chain came from a study of T-cell reconstitution after alpha-beta-depleted transplantation in children. V lost 6 bases to trimming and J lost 0 bases; unmatched junction nucleotides: 8. From germline, CDR1 is ENHRY and CDR2 SYGVKD. This CDR3 spans 18 amino acids. The authors prepared the TCRbeta library with unique molecular identifiers. TCRdb re-called the PCR reads with MiXCR, one entry per CDR3 protein. This sample has tens of thousands of distinct CDR3 sequences; 15% to 19% occur once, and the top ten carry 15% to 20%. The sequence was obtained from a male patient under 10 years old who had a stem cell transplant for acute lymphoblastic leukemia, so the T cells may come from the graft donor. The material sequenced was PBMCs, mostly from graft donor cells, taken 180 days after TCRalphabeta/CD19-depleted stem cell transplant. The chain couples TRBV10-3 to TRBJ2-5, with 15 nucleotides matching TRBD2. CDR3 in DNA: TGTGCCATCAGCGTCGGACTAGCGGGGGGGAAGTACCAAGAGACCCAGTACTTC. Its protein is CAISVGLAGGKYQETQYF.